This T cell receptor (beta chain) originates from a study of CD8 T cells in ankylosing spondylitis. Study-wide findings and caveats: Disease-linked clones were found to be CD8+ and relatively rare in peripheral blood. Certain motif variants had earlier appeared in reactive arthritis synovial fluid and blood. Disease-linked clones reportedly concentrated significantly in matched ankylosing spondylitis synovial fluid. Seemingly characteristic of ankylosing spondylitis blood was a TCR beta motif consisting of under 10 highly homologous variants.

This clonotype has a count of ten or more. Its antigen is currently unknown. V was trimmed by 1 base and J by 8 bases, leaving 11 bases between them. The CDR3 length is 14 residues. Germline loops: CDR1 SEHNR, CDR2 FQNEAQ (reference sequence). Making use of molecular barcodes, quantitative 5'-RACE generated TCR beta libraries. TCRdb used MiXCR to reprocess the 5' RACE reads, holding one entry per CDR3 protein. The sample yields about 210,000 distinct CDR3 sequences, 7% to 8% seen once. The sequencing input was blood, either unsorted or a sorted T cell fraction (not recorded which). This TCR was recovered from a male donor with ankylosing spondylitis. The chain recombines TRBV7-9 with TRBJ1-4, with no clear D. The CDR3 nucleotides read TGTGCCAGCAGCTTAGTCGCGGGTTTCGAAAAACTGTTTTTT. Amino acids: CASSLVAGFEKLFF.